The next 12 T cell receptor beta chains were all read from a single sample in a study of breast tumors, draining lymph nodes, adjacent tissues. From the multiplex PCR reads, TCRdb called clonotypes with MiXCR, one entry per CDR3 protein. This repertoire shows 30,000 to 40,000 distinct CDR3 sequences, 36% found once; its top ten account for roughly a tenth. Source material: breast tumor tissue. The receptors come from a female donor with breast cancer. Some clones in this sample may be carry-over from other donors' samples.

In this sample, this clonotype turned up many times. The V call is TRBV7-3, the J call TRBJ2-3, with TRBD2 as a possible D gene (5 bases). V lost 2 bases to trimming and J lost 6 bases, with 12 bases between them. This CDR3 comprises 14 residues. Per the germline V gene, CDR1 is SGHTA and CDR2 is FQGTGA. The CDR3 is CASSLGAAGDTQYF. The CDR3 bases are TGTGCCAGCAGCTTAGGAGCGGCCGGTGATACGCAGTATTTT.

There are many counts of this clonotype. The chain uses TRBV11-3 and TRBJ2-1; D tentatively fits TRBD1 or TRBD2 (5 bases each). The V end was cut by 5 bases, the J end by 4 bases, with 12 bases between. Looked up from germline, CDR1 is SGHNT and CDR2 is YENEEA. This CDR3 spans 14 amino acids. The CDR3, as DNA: TGTGCCAGCAGCCCGCGAGGGGATTACAATGAGCAGTTCTTC. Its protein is CASSPRGDYNEQFF. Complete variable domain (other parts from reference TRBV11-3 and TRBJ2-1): EAGVVQSPRYKIIEKKQPVAFWCNPISGHNTLYWYLQNLGQGPELLIRYENEEAVDDSQLPKDRFSAERLKGVDSTLKIQPAELGDSAVYLCASSPRGDYNEQFFGPGTRLTVL.

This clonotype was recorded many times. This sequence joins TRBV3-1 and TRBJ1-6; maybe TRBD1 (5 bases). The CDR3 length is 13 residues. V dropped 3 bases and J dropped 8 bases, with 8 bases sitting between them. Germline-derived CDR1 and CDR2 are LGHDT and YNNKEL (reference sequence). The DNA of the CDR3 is TGTGCCAGCAGCCAGGGGCGAGATTCACCCCTCCACTTT. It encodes CASSQGRDSPLHF.

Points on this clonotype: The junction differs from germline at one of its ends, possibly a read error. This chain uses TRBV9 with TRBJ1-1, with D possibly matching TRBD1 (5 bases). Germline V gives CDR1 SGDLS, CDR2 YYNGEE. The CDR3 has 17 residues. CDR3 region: CASSPQSPGGGGTDAFF. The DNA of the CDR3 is TGTGCCAGCAGCCCTCAAAGCCCTGGGGGAGGTGGCACTGATGCTTTCTTT.

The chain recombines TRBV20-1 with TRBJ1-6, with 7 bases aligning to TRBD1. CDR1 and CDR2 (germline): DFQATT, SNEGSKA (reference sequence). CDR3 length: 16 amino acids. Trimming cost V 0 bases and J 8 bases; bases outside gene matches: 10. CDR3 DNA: TGCAGTGCTAGAGATCATAGACAGGGTCGTGATTCACCCCTCCACTTT. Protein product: CSARDHRQGRDSPLHF.

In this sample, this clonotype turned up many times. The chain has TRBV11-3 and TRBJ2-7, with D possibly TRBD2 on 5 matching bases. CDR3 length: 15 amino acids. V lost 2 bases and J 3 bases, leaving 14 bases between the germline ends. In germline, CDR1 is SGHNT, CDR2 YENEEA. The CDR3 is CASSLQSGPDYEQYF. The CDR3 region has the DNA TGTGCCAGCAGCTTACAGAGCGGACCCGACTACGAGCAGTACTTC.

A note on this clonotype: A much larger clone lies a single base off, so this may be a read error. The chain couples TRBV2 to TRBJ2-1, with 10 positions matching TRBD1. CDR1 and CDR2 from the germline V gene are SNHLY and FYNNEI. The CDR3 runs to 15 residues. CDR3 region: CASSRDRGSYNGQFF. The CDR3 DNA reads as TGTGCCAGCAGTCGGGACAGGGGTTCCTACAATGGGCAGTTCTTC.

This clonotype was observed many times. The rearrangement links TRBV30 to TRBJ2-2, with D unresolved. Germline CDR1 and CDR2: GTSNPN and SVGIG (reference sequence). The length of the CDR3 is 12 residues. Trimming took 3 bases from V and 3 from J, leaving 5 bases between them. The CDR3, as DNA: TGTGCCTGGAGACGGGACACCGGGGAGCTGTTTTTT. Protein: CAWRRDTGELFF.

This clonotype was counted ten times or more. CDR3 sequence reads: CATSDLRGGLTDTQYF. CDR3 in DNA: TGTGCCACCAGTGACCTTAGGGGGGGTCTCACAGATACGCAGTATTTT. The chain employs TRBV24-1 and TRBJ2-3; D perhaps matches TRBD2 (7 bases). In germline, CDR1 is KGHDR, CDR2 SFDVKD. Trimming took 4 bases from V and 2 from J, leaving 15 bases between them. CDR3 length equals 16 residues.

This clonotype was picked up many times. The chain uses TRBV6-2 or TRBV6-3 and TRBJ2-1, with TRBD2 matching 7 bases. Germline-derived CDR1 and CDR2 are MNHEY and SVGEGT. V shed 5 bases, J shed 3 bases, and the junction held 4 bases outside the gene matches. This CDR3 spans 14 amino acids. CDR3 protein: CASSRQRDYNEQFF. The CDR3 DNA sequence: TGTGCCAGCAGTCGACAGCGGGACTACAATGAGCAGTTCTTC.

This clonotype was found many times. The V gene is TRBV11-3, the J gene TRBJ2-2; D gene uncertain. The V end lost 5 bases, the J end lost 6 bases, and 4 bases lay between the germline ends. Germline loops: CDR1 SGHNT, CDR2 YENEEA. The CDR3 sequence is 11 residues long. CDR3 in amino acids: CASSPAGELFF. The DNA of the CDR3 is TGTGCCAGCAGCCCGGCCGGGGAGCTGTTTTTT.

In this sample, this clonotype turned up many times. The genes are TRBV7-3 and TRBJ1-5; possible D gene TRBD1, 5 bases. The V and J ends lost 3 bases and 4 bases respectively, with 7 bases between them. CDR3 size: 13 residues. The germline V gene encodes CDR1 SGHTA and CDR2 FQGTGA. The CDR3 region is CASSLGPNQPQHF. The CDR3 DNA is TGTGCCAGCAGCTTGGGACCTAATCAGCCCCAGCATTTT.